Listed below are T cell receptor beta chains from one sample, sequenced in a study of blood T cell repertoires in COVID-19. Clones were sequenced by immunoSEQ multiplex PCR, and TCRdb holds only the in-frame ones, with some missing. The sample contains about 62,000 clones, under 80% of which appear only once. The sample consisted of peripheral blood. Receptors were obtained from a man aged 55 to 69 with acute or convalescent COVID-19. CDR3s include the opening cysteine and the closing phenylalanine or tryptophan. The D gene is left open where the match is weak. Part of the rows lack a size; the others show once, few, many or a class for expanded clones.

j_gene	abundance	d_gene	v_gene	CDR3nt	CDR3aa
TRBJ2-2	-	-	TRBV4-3	TGCGCCAGCAGCCAAGATGCAGCGTCCGGGGAGCTGTTTTTT	CASSQDAASGELFF
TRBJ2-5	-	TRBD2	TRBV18	TGTGCCAGCTCACCGTCGTCTAGCGGGAGCCGAGAGACCCAGTACTTC	CASSPSSSGSRETQYF
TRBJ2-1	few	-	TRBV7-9	TGTGCCAGCAGCCCACCAGCCAGGAATGAGCAGTTCTTC	CASSPPARNEQFF
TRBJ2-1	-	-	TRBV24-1	TGTGCCACCAGTGATTTCGGACGAGAAAGGAGGGATGAGCAGTTCTTC	CATSDFGRERRDEQFF
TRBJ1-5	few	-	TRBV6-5	TGTGCCAGCAGCCCCCGGGGGGGCCGCAATCAGCCCCAGCATTTT	CASSPRGGRNQPQHF
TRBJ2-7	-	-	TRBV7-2	TGTGCCAGCAGCTTAGGTTATGGAAACTCCAGAAGGGGCTACGAGCAGTACTTC	CASSLGYGNSRRGYEQYF
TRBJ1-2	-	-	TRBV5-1	TGCGCCAGCAGCTTTGGGGGGGCGTATGGCTACACCTTC	CASSFGGAYGYTF
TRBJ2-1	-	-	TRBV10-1	TGCGCCAGCAGTCAGGGGAGCTCCTACAATGAGCAGTTCTTC	CASSQGSSYNEQFF
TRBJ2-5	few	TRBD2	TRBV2	TGTGCCAGCAGCAAACTAGCGGGAGGGGAGACCCAGTACTTC	CASSKLAGGETQYF
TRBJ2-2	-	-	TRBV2	TGTGCCAGCAGTGTACGGGACCCGGGAGCCGGGGAGCTGTTTTTT	CASSVRDPGAGELFF
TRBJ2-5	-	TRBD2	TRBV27	TGTGCCAGCAGTGCCCGGACTAGCGGAATCCTCCAAGAGACCCAGTACTTC	CASSARTSGILQETQYF
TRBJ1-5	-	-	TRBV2	TGTGCCAGCAGTGACAGGGGACCCAATCAGCCCCAGCATTTT	CASSDRGPNQPQHF
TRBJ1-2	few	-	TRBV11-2	TGTGCCAGCAGCTCTTATATGAGGGTCGAGGACAACTATGGCTACACCTTC	CASSSYMRVEDNYGYTF
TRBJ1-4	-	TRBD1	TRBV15	TGTGCCACCAGGCTCCTCGGGACAGGAGGTGAAAAACTGTTTTTT	CATRLLGTGGEKLFF
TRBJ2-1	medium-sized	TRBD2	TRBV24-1	TGTGCCACCAGTGCGACTAGCCGGATCAATGAGCAGTTCTTC	CATSATSRINEQFF
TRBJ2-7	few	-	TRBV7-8	TGTGCCAGCAGCTTATTCCAGGTCCACGAGCAGTACTTC	CASSLFQVHEQYF
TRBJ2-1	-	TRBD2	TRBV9	TGTGCCAGCAGCGTTACGGGACTAGCGGGAGACAATGAGCAGTTCTTC	CASSVTGLAGDNEQFF
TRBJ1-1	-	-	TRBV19	TGTGCCAGTAGTATACGGACACCCAACACTGAAGCTTTCTTT	CASSIRTPNTEAFF
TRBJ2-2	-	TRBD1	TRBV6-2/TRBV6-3	TGTGCCAGCAGTTACCAGGGACAGAAGAACACCGGGGAGCTGTTTTTT	CASSYQGQKNTGELFF
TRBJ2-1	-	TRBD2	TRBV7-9	TGTGCCAGCATCGGCGGGAGCTCCTACAATGAGCAGTTCTTC	CASIGGSSYNEQFF
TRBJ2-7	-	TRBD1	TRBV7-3	TGTGCCAGCAGCCCAGGACAGGGGGCCTACGAGCAGTACTTC	CASSPGQGAYEQYF
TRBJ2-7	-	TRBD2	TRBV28	TGTGCCAGCACCCGAGGTGGCAGCGGGGGCTACGAGCAGTACTTC	CASTRGGSGGYEQYF
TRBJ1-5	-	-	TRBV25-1	TGTGCCAGCAGAAAAGCGGGGGACAATCAGCCCCAGCATTTT	CASRKAGDNQPQHF
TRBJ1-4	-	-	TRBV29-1	TGCTGCGGAGCGGGGGATAATGAAAAACTGTTTTTT	CCGAGDNEKLFF
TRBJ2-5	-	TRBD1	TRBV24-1	TGTGCCACCAGTGGTCCGACAGGGAGAGAGACCCAGTACTTC	CATSGPTGRETQYF
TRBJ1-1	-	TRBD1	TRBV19	TGTGCCAGTAGTATGAGACAGGGTATGAACACTGAAGCTTTCTTT	CASSMRQGMNTEAFF
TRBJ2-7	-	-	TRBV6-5	TGTGCCAGCAGTCTGCGAGAGGGTCACTACGAGCAGTACTTC	CASSLREGHYEQYF
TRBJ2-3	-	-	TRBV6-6	TGTGCCGCCACTGGCAGGGGGGCAGATACGCAGTATTTT	CAATGRGADTQYF
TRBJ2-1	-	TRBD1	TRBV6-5	TGTGCCAGCAGTAAGGACAGGGTCTCCTACAATGAGCAGTTCTTC	CASSKDRVSYNEQFF
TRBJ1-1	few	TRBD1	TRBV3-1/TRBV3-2	TGTGCCAGCAGGTACACAGGGGGAACTGAAGCTTTCTTT	CASRYTGGTEAFF
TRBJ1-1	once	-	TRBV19	TGTGCCAGTAGTCCATGGACAGAACAGAACACTGAAGCTTTCTTT	CASSPWTEQNTEAFF
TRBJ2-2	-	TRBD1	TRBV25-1	TGTGCCAGCAGAGCCCGGGACAGGGACACCGGGGAGCTGTTTTTT	CASRARDRDTGELFF
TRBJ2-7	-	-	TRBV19	TGTGCCAGTAGCCCGGACTTCTACGAGCAGTACTTC	CASSPDFYEQYF
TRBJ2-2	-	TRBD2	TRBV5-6	TGTGCCAGCAGCTTGTTTAGGGAGGGCACCGGGGAGCTGTTTTTT	CASSLFREGTGELFF
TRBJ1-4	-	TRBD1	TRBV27	TGTGCCAGCAGGGTGGACAGGGTAGGGAATGAAAAACTGTTTTTT	CASRVDRVGNEKLFF
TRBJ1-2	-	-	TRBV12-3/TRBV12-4	TGTGCCAGCAGCCCAGGTGGCATTTATGGCTACACCTTC	CASSPGGIYGYTF
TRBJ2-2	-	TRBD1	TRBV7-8	TGTGCCAGCAGCTTACCGGGACAGGGGTCGAACACCGGGGAGCTGTTTTTT	CASSLPGQGSNTGELFF
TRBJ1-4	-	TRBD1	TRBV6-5	TGTGCCACCGACAGGGTCGTAAGGGAAAAACTGTTTTTT	CATDRVVREKLFF
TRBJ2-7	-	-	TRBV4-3	TGCGCCAGCAGCCAAAGTATAGGGGCCTACGAGCAGTACTTC	CASSQSIGAYEQYF
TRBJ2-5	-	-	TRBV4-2	TGTGCCAGCAGCCAGACCGGGACAACCCAAGAGACCCAGTACTTC	CASSQTGTTQETQYF
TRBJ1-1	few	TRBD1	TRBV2	TGTGCCAGCAGGGTGGACAGGATGAACACTGAAGCTTTCTTT	CASRVDRMNTEAFF
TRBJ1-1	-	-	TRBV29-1	TGCAGCGGAAACAGGGAGGGGGCTGAAGCTTTCTTT	CSGNREGAEAFF
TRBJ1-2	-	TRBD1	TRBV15	TGTGCCACCAGCAGAGACGCGACAGGGGCCCCCTATGGCTACACCTTC	CATSRDATGAPYGYTF
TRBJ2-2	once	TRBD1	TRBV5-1	TGCGCCACCAACGACAGGGGGCGGGCCGGGGAGCTGTTTTTT	CATNDRGRAGELFF
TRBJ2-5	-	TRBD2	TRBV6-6	TGTGCCAGCAGTTACCCCAGCGGGGGCGGAGGGGAGACCCAGTACTTC	CASSYPSGGGGETQYF
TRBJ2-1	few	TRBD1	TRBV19	TGTGCCAGTCACGACAGGGACAATGAGCAGTTCTTC	CASHDRDNEQFF
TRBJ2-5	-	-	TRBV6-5	TGTGCCAGCAGTTACTCGGGGGAGGCGACCCAGTACTTC	CASSYSGEATQYF
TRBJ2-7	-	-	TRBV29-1	TGCAGCGTTGCGGGGAGCTCCTACGAGCAGTACTTC	CSVAGSSYEQYF
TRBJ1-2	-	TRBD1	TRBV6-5	TGTGCCAGCAAACAATCACCGGGACAGGGACTTGGCTACACCTTC	CASKQSPGQGLGYTF
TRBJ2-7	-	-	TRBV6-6	TGTGCCAGCAGCTCGCTTAGCGATCTATGGGAGCAGTACTTC	CASSSLSDLWEQYF
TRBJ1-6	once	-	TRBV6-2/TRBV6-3	TGTGCCAGCAGTTCCACGGGACAAAACTCACCCCTCCACTTT	CASSSTGQNSPLHF
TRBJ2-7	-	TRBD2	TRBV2	TGTGCCAGCTGGGTAGCGGGGCCTTACGAGCAGTACTTC	CASWVAGPYEQYF
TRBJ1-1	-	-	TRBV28	TGTGCCAGCAGCCAGGGGTACCGGGCTTTCTTT	CASSQGYRAFF
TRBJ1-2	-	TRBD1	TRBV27	TGTGCCAGCATGGACAGGGGGTTCTATGGCTACACCTTC	CASMDRGFYGYTF
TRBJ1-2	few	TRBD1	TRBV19	TGTGCCAGTAGTATAGTCGGGACAGGGAATAAGGGCTACACCTTC	CASSIVGTGNKGYTF